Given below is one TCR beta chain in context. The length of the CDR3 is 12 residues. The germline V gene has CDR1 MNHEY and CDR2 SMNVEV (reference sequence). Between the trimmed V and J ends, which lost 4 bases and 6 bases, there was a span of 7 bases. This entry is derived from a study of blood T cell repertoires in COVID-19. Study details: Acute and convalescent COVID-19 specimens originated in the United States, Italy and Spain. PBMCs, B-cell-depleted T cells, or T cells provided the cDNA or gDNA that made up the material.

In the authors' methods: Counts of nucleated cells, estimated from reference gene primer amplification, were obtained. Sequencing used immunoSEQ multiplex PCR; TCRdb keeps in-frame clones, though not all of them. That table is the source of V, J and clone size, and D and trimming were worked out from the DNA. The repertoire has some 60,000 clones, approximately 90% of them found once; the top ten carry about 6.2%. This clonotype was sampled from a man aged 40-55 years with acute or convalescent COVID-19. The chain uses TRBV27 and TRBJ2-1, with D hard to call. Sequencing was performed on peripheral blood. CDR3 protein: CASSYGFNEQFF. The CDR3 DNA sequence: TGTGCCAGCAGTTACGGTTTCAATGAGCAGTTCTTC.